The rows below give T cell receptor beta chains drawn from one sample of a study of cytomegalovirus exposure and HLA in healthy donors. Measured with immunoSEQ multiplex PCR; TCRdb has only the in-frame clones, and not every one. The sample has under 200,000 clones; around 85% are singletons. Sequenced sample: PBMCs. These receptors all stem from a man aged 50 to 59 in good health and CMV-seropositive. The CDR3 runs from the conserved cysteine through the conserved F or W. Fields, in order: V gene, D gene, J gene, CDR3 protein. The D gene is left open where the match is weak.

TRBV5-1	TRBD1	TRBJ2-5	CASSSRPDRGETQYF
TRBV5-6	TRBD2	TRBJ2-7	CASSLEYGRLGEQYF
TRBV9	-	TRBJ2-6	CASSRQGSSGANVLTF
TRBV5-5	TRBD2	TRBJ2-4	CASSPGTTYIQYF
TRBV6-4	-	TRBJ1-5	CASSPYSTLQPQHF
TRBV30	-	TRBJ1-1	CAWMGATEAFF
TRBV28	TRBD1	TRBJ1-1	CASSGDSLSQAFF
TRBV5-1	TRBD1	TRBJ1-1	CASSSQGGNTEAFF
TRBV28	TRBD1	TRBJ1-5	CASIGTALLGGPQHF
TRBV21-1	-	TRBJ1-2	CASTRDCCKDGYTF
TRBV14	-	TRBJ2-3	CASSQRRGPTDTQYF
TRBV6-1	-	TRBJ1-6	CASSGGLNPGSPLHF
TRBV5-1	TRBD2	TRBJ2-3	CASSLWTSGSDTQYF
TRBV11-2	-	TRBJ2-7	CASSFRARSYEQYF
TRBV18	TRBD2	TRBJ2-7	CASSPGSGRAGKQYF
TRBV5-5	-	TRBJ1-1	CASPFPGQPDTEAFF
TRBV28	-	TRBJ1-5	CASSDSIFNQPQHF
TRBV5-4	TRBD1	TRBJ1-2	CASRPTGGRANGYTF
TRBV5-1	TRBD2	TRBJ2-7	CASSLGYPSGEQYF
TRBV27	TRBD2	TRBJ2-7	CASSKMSGTRNYEQYF
TRBV9	-	TRBJ1-2	CASSVVRGGAVGGYTF
TRBV5-4	TRBD2	TRBJ2-3	CASSFPTTSGALSSTDTQYF
TRBV18	TRBD2	TRBJ2-1	CASSPRLANEQFF
TRBV27	-	TRBJ1-1	CASSLSGLLNTEAFF
TRBV27	-	TRBJ2-2	CASSLSGQVGTGELFF
TRBV4-1	TRBD2	TRBJ2-1	CASSQGTSASNEQFF
TRBV30	-	TRBJ2-1	CAWIRGSNEQFF
TRBV5-4	-	TRBJ2-5	CASSPPDGRGGETQYF
TRBV14	TRBD2	TRBJ2-1	CASGLAFEQFF
TRBV29-1	TRBD1	TRBJ2-7	CSVEVAGQGAGEQYF
TRBV5-1	-	TRBJ2-2	CASSSERNTGELFF
TRBV10-3	-	TRBJ1-2	CAISEAVNYGCTF
TRBV6-6	-	TRBJ2-2	CASISGGNTGELFF
TRBV4-2	-	TRBJ2-7	CASSQDPAPSGEQYF
TRBV7-6	-	TRBJ1-2	CASSPGVYGYTF